This entry lists 24 T cell receptor beta chains sequenced from one sample in a study of tumor-infiltrating lymphocytes in primary liver carcinoma. TCR beta cDNA was prepared out of 500 ng total RNA by means of a constant-region primer. The TCR beta library was amplified through three nested multiplex PCR rounds in a modified ARM-PCR procedure. The first two PCR rounds used TRBV1-TRBV30 primers with a Cbeta primer, nine to ten cycles each. Each CDR3 protein is one row after TCRdb ran MiXCR on the multiplex PCR reads. The data contain roughly 70,000 distinct CDR3 sequences, 71% of them singletons. Unsorted bulk tissue of about 19-33 mg yielded co-extracted RNA and DNA. Material: liver tumor tissue from sampling region 4. Subset here: tumor region T4, right-lateral pole. The origin of the receptors is a man aged 40-49 years with primary liver carcinoma and hepatitis B virus infection.

In the case of this clonotype: A much larger clone differs from this one at a single base, so this may be a read error. The chain employs TRBV10-3 and TRBJ2-5; D is perhaps TRBD2 (6 bases). CDR3 length: 15 amino acids. The germline V gene encodes CDR1 ENHRY and CDR2 SYGVKD. CDR3 nucleotide sequence: TGTACCATCAGTGACCGGGAGAAGGGGATGGAGACCCAGTACTTC. It yields the protein CTISDREKGMETQYF.

The rearrangement joins TRBV10-3 to TRBJ2-7; the D gene is possibly TRBD1 (7 bases). The CDR3 loop spans 14 amino acids. Germline lookup yields CDR1 ENHRY and CDR2 SYGVKD. V lost 4 bases and J 7 bases, leaving 17 bases between the germline ends. The CDR3: CAISAGDSRHEQYF. The CDR3 nucleotides read TGTGCCATCAGTGCGGGGGACAGTCGGCATGAGCAGTACTTC.

This clonotype was detected many times. The chain combines TRBV29-1 with TRBJ2-1, with 7 bases fitting TRBD2. The V gene end was trimmed by 5 bases and the J gene end by 7 bases; junction bases not matched to a gene: 5. The germline V gene has CDR1 SQVTM and CDR2 ANQGSEA. This CDR3 contains 12 residues. The CDR3 loop reads CSVRVGGNEQFF. The DNA for the CDR3 is TGCAGCGTTCGGGTGGGGGGGAATGAGCAGTTCTTC.

The chain uses TRBV28 and TRBJ2-7; 7 bases are shared with TRBD2. Trimming removed 11 bases from V and 3 bases from J; junction bases left unmatched: 13. The length of the CDR3 is 14 residues. CDR1 is MDHEN and CDR2 is SYDVKM in the germline V gene. The CDR3, as DNA: TGTGCCGTCACCGGCGGGAGAGAAATCTACGAGCAGTACTTC. Translated: CAVTGGREIYEQYF.

The chain combines TRBV6-1 with TRBJ2-1; a possible D gene is TRBD2 (6 bases). The CDR3 sequence is 15 residues long. Deletions cut 10 bases from V and 3 bases from J, with 19 bases between. The V gene's germline CDR1 is MNHNS and CDR2 SASEGT. The CDR3 DNA sequence: TGTGCCAACACCCTAAACGGGGGAGACTACAATGAGCAGTTCTTC. The encoded protein is CANTLNGGDYNEQFF.

As concerns this clonotype: The CDR3 ends on some other residue instead of the conserved phenylalanine or tryptophan, so this is likely a read error. The limits of the CDR3 on the DNA are not certain, so only TCRdb's listed CDR3 is given. This sequence joins TRBV5-6 and TRBJ2-2; the table gives TRBD1 as D, unverified against the DNA. Germline lookup yields CDR1 SGHDT and CDR2 YYEEEE. The CDR3 extends over 15 residues, inclusive of both ends. The CDR3 sequence: CASGSGTGVTGELSS.

Concerning this clonotype: Just one base apart from a much larger clone, this may be a read error. The chain combines TRBV11-2 with TRBJ2-1; D is perhaps TRBD1 (6 bases). This CDR3 comprises 15 residues. Germline V gene lookup returns CDR1 SGHAT and CDR2 FQNNGV. The CDR3 coding sequence is TGTGCCAGCAGCTTAGAAGGGGGAGAGGTCAATGAACAGTTCTTC. Its translation is CASSLEGGEVNEQFF. The complete variable domain, with remaining parts taken from reference TRBV11-2 and TRBJ2-1, reads EAGVAQSPRYKIIEKRQSVAFWCNPISGHATLYWYQQILGQGPKLLIQFQNNGVVDDSQLPKDRFSAERLKGVDSTLKIQPAKLEDSAVYLCASSLEGGEVNEQFFGPGTRLTVL.

Details on this clonotype: Relative to the germline gene, one junction end is altered; a read error may explain this. The chain carries TRBV30 and TRBJ1-5; D is unresolved. The CDR3 totals 15 residues. Germline V CDR1 and CDR2: GTSNPN, SVGIG (reference sequence). The CDR3 sequence: CAWSRKGTGNQPHYF. CDR3 nucleotides: TGTGCCTGGAGTCGCAAGGGAACCGGGAATCAGCCCCACTATTTT.

This clonotype came up once. No conserved phenylalanine or tryptophan is present at the end of the CDR3, so a read error is the likely explanation. Because the CDR3's place on the DNA is in doubt, the DNA is left out and the CDR3 is given as listed by TCRdb. This sequence joins TRBV28 and TRBJ2-7; the D call TRBD2 from the table was never checked on the DNA. In germline, CDR1 is MDHEN, CDR2 SYDVKM. Ends included, the CDR3 has 14 residues. Here the CDR3 reads CASSPETPDGEQYL.

This clonotype was seen once. An end of the junction differs from the germline gene, which may be a read error. This CDR3 is CASSQGDRNYGSF. The CDR3 DNA reads TGCGCCAGCAGCCAAGGGGACAGGAACTATGGCTCCTTC. The chain joins TRBV4-1 to TRBJ1-2, with 8 bases identical to TRBD1. The CDR3 covers 13 residues. CDR1 MGHRA and CDR2 YSYEKL come from the germline V gene.

Comments on this clonotype: Just one base apart from a much larger clone, this may be a read error. V and J are TRBV24-1 and TRBJ2-1, with D tentatively TRBD2 (6 bases). Per germline, CDR1 KGHDR and CDR2 SFDVKD. The CDR3 loop spans 11 amino acids. CDR3 loop: CTTGRDDEQFF. The CDR3 region has the DNA TGTACCACGGGGCGGGATGATGAGCAGTTCTTC.

This clonotype was seen once. The V and J genes are TRBV6-5 and TRBJ2-5; 14 bases match TRBD2. The J segment lost 5 bases and the V segment lost 3 bases, leaving 8 bases of the junction unmatched. Germline CDR1 is MNHEY and CDR2 is SVGAGI. This CDR3 spans 17 amino acids. CDR3: CASSYYWTSGRLETQYF. CDR3 nucleotides: TGTGCCAGCAGTTATTACTGGACTAGCGGGAGGCTTGAGACCCAGTACTTC.

In the case of this clonotype: One end of the junction varies from germline; a read error may be responsible. The chain recombines TRBV5-4 with TRBJ1-6; no clear D gene. Germline loops: CDR1 SGHNT, CDR2 YYREEE (reference sequence). CDR3 length equals 16 residues. In DNA form, the CDR3 reads TGTGCCTGCAGCTCGCACCCCGGACCGCAGAATTCACTCCTCCAATTT. It codes for CACSSHPGPQNSLLQF.

This chain joins TRBV5-5 and TRBJ1-3; D is uncertain. Germline lookup yields CDR1 SGHKS and CDR2 YYEKEE (reference sequence). Between the trimmed V and J ends, which lost 5 bases and 0 bases, there was a span of 12 bases. The CDR3 is 15 amino acids. The CDR3 DNA sequence: TGTGCCAGCAGGCTCGGATGCCTCTCTGGAAACACCATATATTTT. It yields the protein CASRLGCLSGNTIYF.

This clonotype was picked up many times. The gene calls are TRBV12-3 or TRBV12-4 and TRBJ2-1; D possibly corresponds to TRBD1 (6 bases). The CDR3 has 13 residues. V was trimmed by 5 bases and J by 5 bases, leaving 10 bases between them. CDR3: CASSLGQNNEQFF. For the CDR3, the DNA is TGTGCCAGCAGTCTCGGACAGAACAATGAGCAGTTCTTC.

For this clonotype: At one end the junction does not follow the germline gene, possibly because of a read error. This rearrangement joins TRBV11-2 to TRBJ2-2; D perhaps matches TRBD2 (6 bases). Germline-derived CDR1 and CDR2 are SGHAT and FQNNGV. The CDR3 has 13 amino acids. CDR3 sequence reads: CASSQAVAGGLFF. The DNA for the CDR3 is TGTGCCAGCAGCCAAGCTGTGGCCGGGGGGCTGTTTTTT.

As regards this clonotype: The junction does not match germline at one end; this may be a read error. The V call is TRBV5-4, the J call TRBJ2-1; D is unclear. In germline, CDR1 is SGHNT, CDR2 YYREEE (reference sequence). The length of the CDR3 is 13 residues. This CDR3 is CTRSPDGYNEQFF. The CDR3 DNA sequence: TGTACCAGAAGCCCCGACGGATACAATGAGCAGTTCTTC.

Points on this clonotype: As the CDR3 is not closed by the conserved phenylalanine or tryptophan, this likely results from a read error. The gene calls are TRBV19 and TRBJ1-2; no clear D. The length of the CDR3 is 13 residues. Trimming took 8 bases from V and 0 from J, leaving 10 bases between them. Germline V gene sequence: CDR1 LNHDA, CDR2 SQIVND (reference sequence). CDR3 amino acids: CASRGLSNYGYTL. CDR3 bases: TGTGCCAGTCGAGGTCTTTCTAACTATGGCTACACCCTC.

This clonotype was observed at least ten times. This chain links TRBV10-3 with TRBJ2-2; 8 bases line up with TRBD1. CDR3 length: 14 residues. Germline V CDR1 and CDR2: ENHRY, SYGVKD. V trimming: 6 bases; J trimming: 5 bases; junction bases outside the gene matches: 5. CDR3 loop: CAISRDRRTGELFF. CDR3 nucleotides: TGTGCCATCAGCCGGGACAGGAGAACCGGGGAGCTGTTTTTT.

In the case of this clonotype: A read error may explain this, as a much larger clone is one base away. J is TRBJ1-1 and V is TRBV19; D remains ambiguous. There are 15 residues in the CDR3. Per the germline V gene, CDR1 is LNHDA and CDR2 is SQIVND (reference sequence). The CDR3 coding sequence is TGTGCCGGTAGTAGTACAGTGGGGAGGATCACTGAAGCTTTCTTT. This gives the protein CAGSSTVGRITEAFF.

J is TRBJ1-5 and V is TRBV6-2 or TRBV6-3; 11 bases fit TRBD1. V was pared by 9 bases and J by 5 bases, with 15 bases of the junction left unmatched. Germline-derived CDR1 and CDR2 are MNHEY and SVGEGT. The CDR3 sequence is 17 residues long. CDR3 sequence (DNA): TGTGCCAGTACCCAGATTCCGGACAGGGGGCTGGATCAGCCCCAGCATTTT. Residues: CASTQIPDRGLDQPQHF.

As regards this clonotype: An end of the junction differs from the germline gene, which may be a read error. V gene TRBV2 combines with J gene TRBJ1-2, with D hard to call. This CDR3 contains 14 residues. Germline assignment: CDR1 SNHLY and CDR2 FYNNEI. The CDR3 coding sequence is TGTGTCAGCATGAGACTGGTACTGGGGTTTGGCTACACCTTC. Its translation: CVSMRLVLGFGYTF.

A word on this clonotype: Given a much more abundant clone one base away, this may be a read error. The gene calls are TRBV6-1 and TRBJ2-1, with TRBD2 matching over 12 bases. CDR3 size: 15 residues. Germline loops: CDR1 MNHNS, CDR2 SASEGT. The DNA of the CDR3 is TGTGCCAGCAGAGGACGACTAGCGGGGGACAATGAGCGGTTCTTC. This sequence encodes CASRGRLAGDNERFF.

As for this clonotype: Relative to the germline gene, one junction end is altered; a read error may explain this. The chain combines TRBV10-3 with TRBJ1-5; D perhaps matches TRBD2 (5 bases). The closer fit of TRBJ2-3 to the DNA end suggests the J call may be wrong. The CDR3 is 14 residues long. Germline CDR1 reads ENHRY; CDR2 reads SYGVKD. This chain's CDR3 is CPMSEYEGDQPQYF. The CDR3 nucleotides read TGTCCCATGAGTGAGTATGAGGGCGATCAGCCCCAGTATTTT.